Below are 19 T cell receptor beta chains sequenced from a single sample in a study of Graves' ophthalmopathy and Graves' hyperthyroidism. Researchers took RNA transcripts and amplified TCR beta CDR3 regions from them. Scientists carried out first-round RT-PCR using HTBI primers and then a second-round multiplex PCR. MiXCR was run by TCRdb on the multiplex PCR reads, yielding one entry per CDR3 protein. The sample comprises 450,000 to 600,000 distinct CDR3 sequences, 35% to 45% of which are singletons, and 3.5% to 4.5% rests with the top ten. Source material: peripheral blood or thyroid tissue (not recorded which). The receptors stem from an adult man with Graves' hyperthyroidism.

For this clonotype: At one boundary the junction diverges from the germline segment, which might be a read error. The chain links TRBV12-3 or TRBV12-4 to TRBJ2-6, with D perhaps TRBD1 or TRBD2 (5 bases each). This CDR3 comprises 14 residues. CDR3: CATSTGSGANVLAF. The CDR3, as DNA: TGTGCCACCAGCACAGGATCCGGGGCCAACGTCCTGGCTTTC.

As DNA, the CDR3 is TGTGCCTGGGGGACAGCCTACGAGCAGTACTTC. This gives the protein CAWGTAYEQYF. J is TRBJ2-7 and V is TRBV30; TRBD1 matches at 7 bases. The CDR3 covers 11 residues. Germline loops: CDR1 GTSNPN, CDR2 SVGIG (reference sequence). J was trimmed by 2 bases and V by 5 bases; bases with no gene match: 0.

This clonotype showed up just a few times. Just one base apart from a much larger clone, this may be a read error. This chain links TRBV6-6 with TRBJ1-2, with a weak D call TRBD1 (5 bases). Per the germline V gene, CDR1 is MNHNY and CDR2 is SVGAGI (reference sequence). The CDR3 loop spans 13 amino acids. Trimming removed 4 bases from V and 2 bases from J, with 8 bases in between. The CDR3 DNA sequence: TGTGCCAGCAGTTCGGGGGAAAACTATGGCTACACCTTC. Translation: CASSSGENYGYTF.

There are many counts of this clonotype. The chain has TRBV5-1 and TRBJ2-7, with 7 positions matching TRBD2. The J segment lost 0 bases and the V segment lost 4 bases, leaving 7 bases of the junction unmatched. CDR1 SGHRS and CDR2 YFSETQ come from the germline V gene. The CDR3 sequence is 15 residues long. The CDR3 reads CASSALAVSSYEQYF. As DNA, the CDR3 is TGCGCCAGCAGCGCGCTAGCGGTTAGCTCCTACGAGCAGTACTTC.

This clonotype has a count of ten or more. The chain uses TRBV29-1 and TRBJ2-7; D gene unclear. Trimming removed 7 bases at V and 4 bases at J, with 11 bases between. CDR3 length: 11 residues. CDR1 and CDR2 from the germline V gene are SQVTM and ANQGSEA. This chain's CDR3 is CSADGEYEQYF. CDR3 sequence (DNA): TGCAGCGCTGACGGAGAATACGAGCAGTACTTC.

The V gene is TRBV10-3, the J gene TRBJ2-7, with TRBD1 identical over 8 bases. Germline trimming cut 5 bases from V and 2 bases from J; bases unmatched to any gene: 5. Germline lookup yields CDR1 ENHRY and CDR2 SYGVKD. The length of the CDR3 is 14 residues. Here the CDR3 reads CAISQDRVPYEQYF. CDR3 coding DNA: TGTGCCATCAGTCAGGACAGGGTCCCCTACGAGCAGTACTTC.

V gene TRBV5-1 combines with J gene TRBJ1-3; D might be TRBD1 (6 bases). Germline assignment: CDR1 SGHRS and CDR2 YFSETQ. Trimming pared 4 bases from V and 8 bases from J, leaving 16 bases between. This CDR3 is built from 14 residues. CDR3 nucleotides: TGCGCCAGCAGCGGGGGGCCGGAGGGTTACACCATATATTTT. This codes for CASSGGPEGYTIYF.

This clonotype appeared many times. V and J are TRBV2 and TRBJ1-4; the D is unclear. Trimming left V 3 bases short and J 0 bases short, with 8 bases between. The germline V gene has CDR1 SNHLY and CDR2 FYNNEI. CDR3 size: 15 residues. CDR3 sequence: CASSEHAATNEKLFF. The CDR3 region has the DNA TGTGCCAGCAGTGAGCATGCCGCAACTAATGAAAAACTGTTTTTT.

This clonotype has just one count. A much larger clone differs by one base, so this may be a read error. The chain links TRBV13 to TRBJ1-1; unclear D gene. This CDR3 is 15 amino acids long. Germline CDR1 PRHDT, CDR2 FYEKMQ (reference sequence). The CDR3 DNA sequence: TGTGCCAGCAGCGTAGGAATAGCGATGAACACTGAAGCTTTCTTT. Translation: CASSVGIAMNTEAFF. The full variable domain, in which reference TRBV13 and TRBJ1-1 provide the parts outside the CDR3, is AAGVIQSPRHLIKEKRETATLKCYPIPRHDTVYWYQQGPGQDPQFLISFYEKMQSDKGSIPDRFSAQQFSDYHSELNMSSLELGDSALYFCASSVGIAMNTEAFFGQGTRLTVV.

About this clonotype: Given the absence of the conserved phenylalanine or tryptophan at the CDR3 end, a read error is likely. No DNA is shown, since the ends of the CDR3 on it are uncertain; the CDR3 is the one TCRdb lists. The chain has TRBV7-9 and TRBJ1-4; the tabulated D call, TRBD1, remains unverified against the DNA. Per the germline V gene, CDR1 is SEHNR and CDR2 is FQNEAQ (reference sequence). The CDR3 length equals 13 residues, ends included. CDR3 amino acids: CASSPSGTGGRSY.

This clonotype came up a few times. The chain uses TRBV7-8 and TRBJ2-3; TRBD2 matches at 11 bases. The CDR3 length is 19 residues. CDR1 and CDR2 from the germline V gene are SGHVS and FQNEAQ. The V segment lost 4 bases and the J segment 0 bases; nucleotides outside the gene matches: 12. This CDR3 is CASSSHSGTSGYSTDTQYF. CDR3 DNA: TGTGCCAGCAGCTCACATTCCGGGACTAGCGGTTATAGCACAGATACGCAGTATTTT.

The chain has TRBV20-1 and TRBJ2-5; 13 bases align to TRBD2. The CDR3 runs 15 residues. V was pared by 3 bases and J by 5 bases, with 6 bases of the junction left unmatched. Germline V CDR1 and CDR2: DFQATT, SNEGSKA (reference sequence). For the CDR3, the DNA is TGCAGTGCTAGGACCCCGACTAGCGGGAGGGAGACCCAGTACTTC. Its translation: CSARTPTSGRETQYF.

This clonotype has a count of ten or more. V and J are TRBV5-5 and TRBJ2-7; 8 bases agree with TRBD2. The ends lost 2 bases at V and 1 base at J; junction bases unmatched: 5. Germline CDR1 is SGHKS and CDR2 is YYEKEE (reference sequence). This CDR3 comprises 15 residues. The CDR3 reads CASSLAGELSYEQYF. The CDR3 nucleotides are TGTGCCAGCAGCTTAGCGGGAGAGTTATCCTACGAGCAGTACTTC.

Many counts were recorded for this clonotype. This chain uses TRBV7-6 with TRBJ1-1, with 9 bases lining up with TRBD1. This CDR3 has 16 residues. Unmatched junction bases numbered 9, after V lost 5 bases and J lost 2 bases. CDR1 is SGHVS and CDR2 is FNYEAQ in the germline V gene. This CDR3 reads CASSQSTGGPNTEAFF. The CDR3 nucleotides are TGTGCCAGCAGCCAATCCACAGGGGGCCCCAACACTGAAGCTTTCTTT. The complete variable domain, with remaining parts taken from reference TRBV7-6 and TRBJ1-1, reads GAGVSQSPRYKVTKRGQDVALRCDPISGHVSLYWYRQALGQGPEFLTYFNYEAQQDKSGLPNDRFSAERPEGSISTLTIQRTEQRDSAMYRCASSQSTGGPNTEAFFGQGTRLTVV.

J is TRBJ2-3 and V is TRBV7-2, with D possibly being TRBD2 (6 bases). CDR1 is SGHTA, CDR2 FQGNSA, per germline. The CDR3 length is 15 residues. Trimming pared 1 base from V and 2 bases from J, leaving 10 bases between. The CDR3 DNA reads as TGTGCCAGCAGCTTAGTAGCGGCAGCCACAGATACGCAGTATTTT. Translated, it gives CASSLVAAATDTQYF. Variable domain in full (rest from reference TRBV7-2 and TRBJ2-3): GAGVSQSPSNKVTEKGKDVELRCDPISGHTALYWYRQSLGQGLEFLIYFQGNSAPDKSGLPSDRFSAERTGGSVSTLTIQRTQQEDSAVYLCASSLVAAATDTQYFGPGTRLTVL.

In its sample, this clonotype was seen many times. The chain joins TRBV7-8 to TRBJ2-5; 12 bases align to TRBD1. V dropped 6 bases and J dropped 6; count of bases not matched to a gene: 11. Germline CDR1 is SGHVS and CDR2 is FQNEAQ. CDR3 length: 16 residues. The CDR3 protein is CASSRGGTGGSKTQYF. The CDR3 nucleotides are TGTGCCAGCAGTCGTGGGGGGACAGGGGGCTCGAAGACCCAGTACTTC.

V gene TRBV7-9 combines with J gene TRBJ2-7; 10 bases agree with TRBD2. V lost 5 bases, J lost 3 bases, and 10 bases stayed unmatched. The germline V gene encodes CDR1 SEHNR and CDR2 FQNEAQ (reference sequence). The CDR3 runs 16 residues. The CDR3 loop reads CASSQDTLAGVYEQYF. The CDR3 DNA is TGTGCCAGCAGCCAAGATACCCTAGCGGGAGTCTACGAGCAGTACTTC.

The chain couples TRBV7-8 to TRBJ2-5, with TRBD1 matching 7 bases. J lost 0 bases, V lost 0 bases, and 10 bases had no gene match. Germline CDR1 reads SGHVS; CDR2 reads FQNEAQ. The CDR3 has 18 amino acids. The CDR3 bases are TGTGCCAGCAGCTTAGCTCGTTACCCGGGACAGTACCAAGAGACCCAGTACTTC. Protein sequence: CASSLARYPGQYQETQYF.

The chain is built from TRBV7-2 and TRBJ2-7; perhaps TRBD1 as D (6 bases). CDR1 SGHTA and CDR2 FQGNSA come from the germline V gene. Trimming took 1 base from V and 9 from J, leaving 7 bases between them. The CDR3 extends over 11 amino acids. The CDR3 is CASSLVGGQYF. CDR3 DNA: TGTGCCAGCAGCTTAGTAGGGGGGCAGTACTTC.